Listed here are 32 T cell receptor beta chains from one sample, sequenced in a study of T cell repertoires in ileal Crohn's disease. The protocol was immunoSEQ multiplex PCR, while the TCRdb copy is restricted to in-frame clones and leaves out a portion. The profile shows about 62,000 clones, less than 90% of them singletons. The time point is: neoterminal ileum biopsy at postoperative endoscopy, about 6 months after surgery. Sequencing was done on a sample of ileal tissue. These receptors all come from an adult with Crohn's disease.

This sequence joins TRBV9 and TRBJ2-6, with 7 bases matching TRBD1. Germline V gene sequence: CDR1 SGDLS, CDR2 YYNGEE. V shed 4 bases and J 2 bases; nucleotides not matched to a gene: 3. The CDR3 contains 15 residues. The CDR3, as DNA: TGTGCCAGCAGCCCCGGACAGGCTGGGGCCAACGTCCTGACTTTC. Translating gives CASSPGQAGANVLTF. Full variable domain (outside the CDR3, taken from reference TRBV9 and TRBJ2-6): DSGVTQTPKHLITATGQRVTLRCSPRSGDLSVYWYQQSLDQGLQFLIQYYNGEERAKGNILERFSAQQFPDLHSELNLSSLELGDSALYFCASSPGQAGANVLTFGAGSRLTVL.

The gene calls are TRBV6-1 and TRBJ2-1, with a weak D call TRBD2 (5 bases). Trimming cost V 10 bases and J 0 bases, with 10 bases left between them. The CDR3 spans 13 residues. Germline CDR1 is MNHNS and CDR2 is SASEGT. Written as DNA, the CDR3 is TGTGCCACCGGGGATAGCTCCTACAATGAGCAGTTCTTC. Amino acids: CATGDSSYNEQFF.

The chain is built from TRBV5-4 and TRBJ2-1, with TRBD1 matching 7 bases. Germline V gene data show CDR1 as SGHNT and CDR2 as YYREEE (reference sequence). The ends lost 2 bases at V and 5 bases at J; junction bases unmatched: 7. The CDR3 sequence is 15 residues long. Written as DNA, the CDR3 is TGTGCCAGCAGCTTACCCGAAACAGGGGACAATGAGCAGTTCTTC. Its protein is CASSLPETGDNEQFF.

The chain joins TRBV5-1 to TRBJ2-2; TRBD1 aligns across 9 bases. This CDR3 comprises 15 residues. After removal of 4 bases from V and 5 bases from J, the junction contained 6 bases not matched to a gene. Germline V gene sequence: CDR1 SGHRS, CDR2 YFSETQ. The CDR3 bases are TGCGCCAGCAGCCGGAGGACAGGGGTGACCGGGGAGCTGTTTTTT. Residues: CASSRRTGVTGELFF.

The rearrangement links TRBV9 to TRBJ1-4, with 8 nucleotides matching TRBD1. CDR3 length equals 18 residues. Germline V gives CDR1 SGDLS, CDR2 YYNGEE. The V and J ends lost 0 bases and 0 bases, in that order; junction bases with no gene match: 7. The CDR3 region is CASSVGFGQGATNEKLFF. The DNA of the CDR3 is TGTGCCAGCAGCGTAGGGTTTGGACAGGGTGCAACTAATGAAAAACTGTTTTTT.

CDR3 nucleotides: TGCGCCAGCAGCTATCGTAGCGACTACGAGCAGTACGTC. It translates to CASSYRSDYEQYV. The genes are TRBV5-1 and TRBJ2-7; weak D call: TRBD2 (5 bases). The germline V gene encodes CDR1 SGHRS and CDR2 YFSETQ. This CDR3 is built from 13 residues. Trimming cost V 3 bases and J 3 bases, with 10 bases left between them.

This clone was seen more than once but under ten times. The rearrangement links TRBV2 to TRBJ1-4; weak D call: TRBD1 (6 bases). Germline assignment: CDR1 SNHLY and CDR2 FYNNEI. This CDR3 contains 13 residues. V lost 1 base and J 10 bases, leaving 10 bases between the germline ends. The CDR3 DNA sequence: TGTGCCAGCAGTGAAGGGACAGTAGGAAAACTGTTTTTT. This codes for CASSEGTVGKLFF.

The chain links TRBV29-1 to TRBJ2-5, with D possibly TRBD1 on 5 matching bases. Germline CDR1 SQVTM, CDR2 ANQGSEA. The CDR3 loop spans 13 amino acids. Trimming removed 5 bases from V and 5 bases from J, with 15 bases in between. CDR3 DNA: TGCAGCGTTCGAGCACAGGTTGGGGAGACCCAGTACTTC. Residues: CSVRAQVGETQYF.

This clone turned up a few times. The chain has TRBV6-1 and TRBJ1-6; unclear D gene. The CDR3 covers 13 residues. Deletions cut 7 bases from V and 10 bases from J, with 14 bases between. The germline V gene has CDR1 MNHNS and CDR2 SASEGT. CDR3 loop: CASTREVRSPLHF. CDR3 nucleotides: TGTGCCAGCACGAGGGAGGTGCGGTCACCCCTCCACTTT.

The chain has TRBV27 and TRBJ2-7; TRBD2 matches 13 bases. The CDR3 has 16 amino acids. Losses at the gene ends were 2 bases for V and 6 bases for J; bases not matched to a gene: 7. The germline gives CDR1 MNHEY, CDR2 SMNVEV (reference sequence). CDR3 nucleotide sequence: TGTGCCAGCAGTTTAAACCCGGGACTAGCGGGACGCGAGCAGTACTTC. This codes for CASSLNPGLAGREQYF.

V is TRBV20-1 and J is TRBJ2-7; 7 positions agree with TRBD2. J gave up 9 bases and V 6 bases, and 5 bases lay outside the gene matches. Germline V gene sequence: CDR1 DFQATT, CDR2 SNEGSKA (reference sequence). The CDR3 spans 10 residues. The CDR3 protein is CSAGWGGQYF. CDR3 DNA sequence: TGCAGTGCCGGTTGGGGGGGGCAGTACTTC.

In this sample, this clone turned up a few times. The V call is TRBV19, the J call TRBJ1-1; 7 nucleotides agree with TRBD1. The CDR3 has 15 amino acids. Germline V gene sequence: CDR1 LNHDA, CDR2 SQIVND (reference sequence). Trimming at V came to 7 bases and at J to 6 bases, leaving 14 bases not matched to a gene. The CDR3 is CASIRVGGGGAEAFF. As DNA, the CDR3 is TGTGCCAGTATCAGGGTAGGAGGGGGCGGTGCTGAAGCTTTCTTT.

The chain couples TRBV5-1 to TRBJ1-6; the D is unclear. The V end lost 1 base, the J end lost 7 bases, and 9 bases lay between the germline ends. This CDR3 has 14 amino acids. In germline, CDR1 is SGHRS, CDR2 YFSETQ. CDR3 region: CASSLNGGNSPLHF. The DNA of the CDR3 is TGCGCCAGCAGCTTGAATGGAGGGAATTCACCCCTCCACTTT.

The rearrangement links TRBV10-2 to TRBJ2-7; 11 bases are shared with TRBD2. Unmatched junction bases numbered 4, after V lost 7 bases and J lost 2 bases. The CDR3 spans 14 residues. In germline, CDR1 is WSHSY, CDR2 SAAADI. The CDR3 region is CASNRLAGTYEQYF. CDR3 in DNA: TGCGCCAGCAATAGACTAGCGGGGACCTACGAGCAGTACTTC.

V is TRBV5-1 and J is TRBJ2-3; 11 bases map to TRBD2. This CDR3 is 15 amino acids long. V shed 4 bases, J shed 2 bases, and the junction held 3 bases outside the gene matches. Per the germline V gene, CDR1 is SGHRS and CDR2 is YFSETQ. CDR3 amino acids: CASSLAGGITDTQYF. The DNA for the CDR3 is TGCGCCAGCAGCCTAGCGGGGGGTATCACAGATACGCAGTATTTT.

This chain connects TRBV7-3 to TRBJ2-5; D remains ambiguous. Germline V gives CDR1 SGHTA, CDR2 FQGTGA. The CDR3 extends over 13 amino acids. V lost 3 bases, J lost 3 bases, and 8 bases lay in between. Here the CDR3 DNA reads TGTGCCAGCAGCTTGGGCTACAAAGAGACCCAGTACTTC. Its protein product is CASSLGYKETQYF.

CDR3 in amino acids: CASSEEISGWQPQHF. The CDR3 nucleotides read TGTGCCAGCAGTGAAGAAATCTCGGGATGGCAGCCCCAGCATTTT. This chain links TRBV6-1 with TRBJ1-5, with D hard to call. This CDR3 has 15 amino acids. The germline gives CDR1 MNHNS, CDR2 SASEGT. V was trimmed by 1 base and J by 7 bases, leaving 14 bases between them.

This rearrangement joins TRBV5-6 to TRBJ1-1, with D maybe TRBD1 (5 bases). The CDR3 totals 12 residues. CDR1 is SGHDT and CDR2 is YYEEEE in the germline V gene. V was cut by 2 bases and J by 10 bases, with 12 bases left in between. The CDR3 sequence: CASSFRGLGAFF. CDR3 bases: TGTGCCAGCAGCTTTAGGGGTTTGGGAGCTTTCTTT.

The CDR3 region is CSVVLRTLNTEAFF. The CDR3 bases are TGCAGCGTTGTCCTTCGGACACTGAACACTGAAGCTTTCTTT. V gene TRBV29-1 combines with J gene TRBJ1-1; TRBD1 is a possible D gene (5 bases). The CDR3 spans 14 residues. Germline loops: CDR1 SQVTM, CDR2 ANQGSEA. Trimming took 4 bases from V and 0 from J, leaving 12 bases between them.

This clone was counted a single time. The CDR3 bases are TGCGCCAGCAGCTTGGCTTCAGGCGACTACGAGCAGTACGTC. This encodes CASSLASGDYEQYV. The chain recombines TRBV5-1 with TRBJ2-7; D is uncertain. There are 14 residues in the CDR3. Germline-derived CDR1 and CDR2 are SGHRS and YFSETQ. The germline V and J ends were trimmed by 0 bases and 3 bases, with 10 bases remaining between them.

This rearrangement joins TRBV15 to TRBJ2-2; D is ambiguous. The CDR3 consists of 12 residues. The V gene lost 4 bases and the J gene lost 4 bases, with 4 bases spanning the gap. From germline, CDR1 is LNHNV and CDR2 YYDKDF (reference sequence). CDR3 bases: TGTGCCACCAGCACGTCCACCGGGGAGCTGTTTTTT. Amino acids: CATSTSTGELFF.

V usage is TRBV28 and J usage is TRBJ2-1, with a possible D match to TRBD1 (6 bases). Germline V gives CDR1 MDHEN, CDR2 SYDVKM. V dropped 6 bases and J dropped 0 bases, with 9 bases sitting between them. The CDR3 consists of 14 residues. CDR3 in amino acids: CASRIGGSYNEQFF. The CDR3 DNA sequence: TGTGCCAGCAGAATAGGGGGCTCCTACAATGAGCAGTTCTTC.

This clone came up once. The J gene is TRBJ1-4, the V gene TRBV11-2; D is unresolved. Looked up from germline, CDR1 is SGHAT and CDR2 is FQNNGV. Trimming took 6 bases from V and 4 from J, leaving 15 bases between them. This CDR3 region has 15 residues. For the CDR3, the DNA is TGTGCCAGCAGTTTGGGTGTATCGGGTAATGAAAAACTGTTTTTT. This sequence encodes CASSLGVSGNEKLFF.

In nucleotides, the CDR3 is TGTGCCAGCAGCCCATCGGGGGGATCGAACACTGAAGCTTTCTTT. This encodes CASSPSGGSNTEAFF. This chain connects TRBV5-6 to TRBJ1-1; D is perhaps TRBD1 (5 bases). Germline assignment: CDR1 SGHDT and CDR2 YYEEEE. Trimming stripped 4 bases from V and 1 base from J, with 14 bases between. The CDR3 contains 15 residues.

V gene TRBV2 combines with J gene TRBJ2-7; weak D call: TRBD2 (5 bases). The CDR3 has 13 residues. Germline V CDR1 and CDR2: SNHLY, FYNNEI. V dropped 7 bases and J dropped 2 bases, with 12 bases sitting between them. CDR3 sequence reads: CASTSGAPYEQYF. CDR3 bases: TGTGCCAGCACCAGCGGAGCCCCCTACGAGCAGTACTTC.

The rearrangement joins TRBV5-4 to TRBJ2-1; 9 bases align to TRBD2. The CDR3 is 16 residues long. J gave up 6 bases and V 1 base, and 8 bases lay outside the gene matches. Looked up from germline, CDR1 is SGHNT and CDR2 is YYREEE (reference sequence). This CDR3 is CASSLSAGGLGNEQFF. The CDR3 DNA follows: TGTGCCAGCAGCTTGTCAGCGGGAGGCCTGGGCAATGAGCAGTTCTTC.

This chain joins TRBV19 and TRBJ2-5; D is perhaps TRBD2 (6 bases). With 8 bases removed from V and 6 bases from J, the gap between germline ends came to 22 bases. CDR1 and CDR2 from the germline V gene are LNHDA and SQIVND (reference sequence). The CDR3 runs to 15 residues. DNA for the CDR3: TGTGCCAGTGGCTTGGGGGGAAGGTCTTACCAGACCCAGTACTTC. Translation gives CASGLGGRSYQTQYF.

The chain carries TRBV28 and TRBJ2-5, with a possible D match to TRBD1 (5 bases). The CDR3 covers 13 residues. The V gene's germline CDR1 is MDHEN and CDR2 SYDVKM. V lost 6 bases and J lost 1, with 9 bases in between. CDR3 bases: TGTGCCAGCAGGGGGCGCCCCCAAGAGACCCAGTACTTC. This encodes CASRGRPQETQYF.

The J gene is TRBJ1-1, the V gene TRBV18; 7 bases line up with TRBD1. V lost 5 bases and J lost 1; bases outside the gene matches: 13. CDR1 and CDR2 (germline): KGHSH, LQKENI. The CDR3 spans 17 residues. The CDR3 protein is CASSTPFKRQGNTEAFF. For the CDR3, the DNA is TGTGCCAGCTCAACGCCGTTCAAAAGACAGGGGAACACTGAAGCTTTCTTT. Variable domain in full (rest from reference TRBV18 and TRBJ1-1): NAGVMQNPRHLVRRRGQEARLRCSPMKGHSHVYWYRQLPEEGLKFMVYLQKENIIDESGMPKERFSAEFPKEGPSILRIQQVVRGDSAAYFCASSTPFKRQGNTEAFFGQGTRLTVV.

The rearrangement links TRBV5-1 to TRBJ2-7; the D is unclear. The CDR3 is 16 residues long. V lost 4 bases, J lost 0 bases, and 17 bases lay in between. CDR1 is SGHRS, CDR2 YFSETQ, per germline. CDR3: CASSPTPTDTSYEQYF. CDR3 in DNA: TGCGCCAGCAGCCCGACACCGACCGATACCTCCTACGAGCAGTACTTC.

This clone was seen just once. This chain connects TRBV29-1 to TRBJ2-7; 12 bases are shared with TRBD2. J was trimmed by 1 base and V by 4 bases; bases with no gene match: 5. CDR1 is SQVTM and CDR2 is ANQGSEA in the germline V gene. The CDR3 is made up of 15 amino acids. CDR3 in DNA: TGCAGCGTTGCTAGCGGGAGGGCTGGGTCCTACGAGCAGTACTTC. Translation: CSVASGRAGSYEQYF.

This clone has just one count. The chain is built from TRBV18 and TRBJ2-1; D is unresolved. CDR1 is KGHSH, CDR2 LQKENI, per germline. Trimming pared 6 bases from V and 5 bases from J, leaving 14 bases between. This CDR3 comprises 14 residues. As DNA, the CDR3 is TGTGCCAGCTCCCCCGATTTGGGCGACAATGAGCAGTTCTTC. It codes for CASSPDLGDNEQFF.